These 27 T cell receptor beta chains originate from one sample sequenced in a study of CD8+ T cells in alopecia areata (dated by TCRdb to about 2018). The time point label for this specimen denotes: less than five weeks on oral tofacitinib. Explained via the paper, the treatment or condition label denotes: oral pan-JAK inhibitor, 5-10 mg twice daily. The library was made by the immunoSEQ multiplex PCR assay. RNA was extracted from all samples and reverse transcribed into cDNA, which served as template for TCR sequencing. Sourced from immuneACCESS, this table was stored by TCRdb with only in-frame sequences that have V and J called. A share of the clones is absent; for the studies checked, an unresolved V gene accounts for under half, and the remainder has no known explanation. This sample has about 220,000 clones in its table, and around 57% of those were observed once. The ten largest clones represent more than 1.5% of the sample.

Sequencing used CD4+ T cells sorted from blood, obtained at week 4, from a patient treated with tofacitinib. These receptors originate from a human donor with alopecia areata.

V and J are TRBV30 and TRBJ2-3; D perhaps matches TRBD2 (6 bases). There are 14 residues in the CDR3. The germline V and J ends were trimmed by 0 bases and 6 bases, with 13 bases remaining between them. Per germline, CDR1 GTSNPN and CDR2 SVGIG (reference sequence). The CDR3: CAWSVGGEVDTQYF. DNA for the CDR3: TGTGCCTGGAGTGTAGGCGGGGAGGTGGATACGCAGTATTTT.

This clone has ten or more counts. The rearrangement links TRBV28 to TRBJ1-2; TRBD1 matches at 8 bases. The germline gives CDR1 MDHEN, CDR2 SYDVKM. The CDR3 spans 12 residues. After removal of 7 bases from V and 6 bases from J, the junction contained 4 bases not matched to a gene. The DNA for the CDR3 is TGTGCCAGCACAGGGGGCTGGGATGGCTACACCTTC. It yields the protein CASTGGWDGYTF.

The chain is built from TRBV6-6 and TRBJ1-5; D gene ambiguous. The CDR3 spans 13 residues. V lost 5 bases and J 4 bases, leaving 9 bases between the germline ends. Germline CDR1 and CDR2: MNHNY and SVGAGI (reference sequence). The CDR3 is CASSLSENQPQHF. DNA for the CDR3: TGTGCCAGCAGTCTCAGCGAAAATCAGCCCCAGCATTTT.

The genes are TRBV7-2 and TRBJ2-3, with D possibly being TRBD2 (5 bases). The CDR3 contains 17 residues. With 4 bases removed from V and 3 bases from J, the gap between germline ends came to 20 bases. The germline V gene has CDR1 SGHTA and CDR2 FQGNSA. The CDR3: CASSSFGGLLVTDTQYF. The CDR3 DNA reads as TGTGCCAGCAGCTCATTCGGAGGACTCCTAGTGACAGATACGCAGTATTTT.

This clone was counted a few times. This chain links TRBV5-6 with TRBJ1-1; D remains unclear. This CDR3 is built from 13 residues. Germline loops: CDR1 SGHDT, CDR2 YYEEEE. V lost 4 bases to trimming and J lost 1 base, with 8 bases between them. CDR3 amino acids: CASSPMGNTEAFF. The CDR3 DNA reads TGTGCCAGCAGCCCAATGGGGAACACTGAAGCTTTCTTT. The complete variable domain, with remaining parts taken from reference TRBV5-6 and TRBJ1-1, reads DAGVTQSPTHLIKTRGQQVTLRCSPKSGHDTVSWYQQALGQGPQFIFQYYEEEERQRGNFPDRFSGHQFPNYSSELNVNALLLGDSALYLCASSPMGNTEAFFGQGTRLTVV.

This chain connects TRBV29-1 to TRBJ1-2; 10 positions agree with TRBD1. Trimming removed 2 bases from V and 7 bases from J; junction bases left unmatched: 10. Germline V CDR1 and CDR2: SQVTM, ANQGSEA. The CDR3 length is 15 residues. The CDR3 loop is CSVEPNDRGRGGYTF. DNA for the CDR3: TGCAGCGTTGAACCCAACGACAGGGGGCGCGGTGGCTACACCTTC.

The V and J genes are TRBV27 and TRBJ1-2; maybe TRBD1 (5 bases). The length of the CDR3 is 12 residues. V lost 5 bases and J lost 8, with 12 bases in between. CDR1 is MNHEY and CDR2 is SMNVEV in the germline V gene (reference sequence). CDR3 amino acids: CASSAPQGGYTF. The CDR3 bases are TGTGCCAGCAGTGCCCCCCAGGGAGGCTACACCTTC.

The chain links TRBV30 to TRBJ2-5; D gene unclear. CDR1 GTSNPN and CDR2 SVGIG come from the germline V gene (reference sequence). The CDR3 has 12 amino acids. Trimming removed 1 base at V and 3 bases at J, with 6 bases between. The CDR3 DNA follows: TGTGCCTGGAGTGATCGTGAAGAGACCCAGTACTTC. Protein product: CAWSDREETQYF.

This clone has at least ten counts. This chain links TRBV4-1 with TRBJ2-7; 9 bases match TRBD2. CDR3 length equals 15 residues. Trimming took 2 bases from V and 4 from J; bases not matched to a gene: 6. Germline CDR1 and CDR2: MGHRA and YSYEKL. CDR3 region: CASSQYSGGIYEQYF. CDR3 sequence (DNA): TGCGCCAGCAGCCAATATAGCGGGGGAATATACGAGCAGTACTTC.

This sequence joins TRBV20-1 and TRBJ1-1; tentative D call: TRBD1 (6 bases). The CDR3 sequence is 11 residues long. Trimming shortened V by 3 bases and J by 10 bases, and 12 bases separated the two germline ends. Germline CDR1 is DFQATT and CDR2 is SNEGSKA (reference sequence). CDR3 nucleotides: TGCAGTGCTAGGACAGGTTCCGCAGCTTTCTTT. It codes for CSARTGSAAFF.

This sequence joins TRBV27 and TRBJ1-6; 8 nucleotides match TRBD1. With V trimmed by 5 bases and J by 6 bases, 3 bases remained unmatched. This CDR3 has 14 residues. Germline CDR1 reads MNHEY; CDR2 reads SMNVEV (reference sequence). This CDR3 reads CASSPGQANSPLHF. CDR3 in DNA: TGTGCCAGCAGTCCGGGACAGGCTAATTCACCCCTCCACTTT.

CDR3 region: CASSYSRGHYGYTF. CDR3 nucleotide sequence: TGTGCCAGCAGTTACTCAAGGGGCCACTATGGCTACACCTTC. This chain links TRBV6-5 with TRBJ1-2, with D possibly TRBD1 on 5 matching bases. V dropped 0 bases and J dropped 3 bases, with 8 bases sitting between them. The germline V gene has CDR1 MNHEY and CDR2 SVGAGI. The CDR3 spans 14 residues.

There are a few counts of this clone. The chain recombines TRBV18 with TRBJ2-3; no clear D gene. The CDR3 loop spans 16 amino acids. With 3 bases removed from V and 2 bases from J, the gap between germline ends came to 15 bases. In germline, CDR1 is KGHSH, CDR2 LQKENI. The CDR3 region has the DNA TGTGCCAGCTCACCTCTTCGCGGCTTTGTCACAGATACGCAGTATTTT. Translated: CASSPLRGFVTDTQYF.

A few counts support this clone. The V gene is TRBV7-2, the J gene TRBJ2-1; D might be TRBD2 (5 bases). The CDR3 runs to 15 residues. Trimming took off 6 bases at V and 5 bases at J, with 17 bases between the two ends. CDR1 SGHTA and CDR2 FQGNSA come from the germline V gene. As DNA, the CDR3 is TGTGCCAGCAGTAAAGAGGGCCGGGGAAACAATGAGCAGTTCTTC. Amino acids: CASSKEGRGNNEQFF.

The chain recombines TRBV30 with TRBJ1-1; 7 nucleotides agree with TRBD1. CDR3 length: 13 residues. Looked up from germline, CDR1 is GTSNPN and CDR2 is SVGIG (reference sequence). The V and J ends lost 4 bases and 0 bases, in that order; junction bases with no gene match: 2. Here the CDR3 DNA reads TGTGCCTGGAATGGACAGGTGAACACTGAAGCTTTCTTT. Encoded protein: CAWNGQVNTEAFF.

This clone was found a few times. The chain couples TRBV7-2 to TRBJ2-1; 12 positions match TRBD2. This CDR3 contains 19 residues. The ends lost 6 bases at V and 2 bases at J; junction bases unmatched: 14. In germline, CDR1 is SGHTA, CDR2 FQGNSA. The DNA of the CDR3 is TGTGCCAGCAGTCCCAAGAGTACTAGCGGGGGGCCCCCCTACAATGAGCAGTTCTTC. This gives the protein CASSPKSTSGGPPYNEQFF.

The genes are TRBV30 and TRBJ1-1; possibly TRBD1 for D (6 bases). V shed 3 bases and J shed 6 bases, with 26 bases lying between them. CDR1 and CDR2 from the germline V gene are GTSNPN and SVGIG (reference sequence). The CDR3 covers 17 residues. CDR3 in DNA: TGTGCCTGGAGCACAACCCCCCTCCGGGGGCGGCGGGCTGAAGCTTTCTTT. Its translation is CAWSTTPLRGRRAEAFF.

The chain employs TRBV6-5 and TRBJ1-2; no definite D call. Trimming took 7 bases from V and 2 from J, leaving 17 bases between them. The CDR3 is 15 residues long. Germline assignment: CDR1 MNHEY and CDR2 SVGAGI. The CDR3 DNA follows: TGTGCCAGCAAAAAGAGTCGTGAAGGCAACTATGGCTACACCTTC. This gives the protein CASKKSREGNYGYTF.

This CDR3 is CASSLADRDFYGYTF. Written as DNA, the CDR3 is TGCGCCAGCAGCCTAGCGGACAGGGACTTCTATGGCTACACCTTC. This chain uses TRBV4-3 with TRBJ1-2; 8 nucleotides line up with TRBD1. The V segment lost 4 bases and the J segment 4 bases; nucleotides outside the gene matches: 8. The CDR3 has 15 residues. The germline gives CDR1 LGHNA, CDR2 YSLEER.

This chain connects TRBV27 to TRBJ1-5, with no clear D. This CDR3 region has 14 residues. From germline, CDR1 is MNHEY and CDR2 SMNVEV (reference sequence). The germline V and J ends were trimmed by 0 bases and 6 bases, with 9 bases remaining between them. The CDR3, as DNA: TGTGCCAGCAGTTTATCAGCCCGGGGTCAGCCCCAGCATTTT. It is translated as CASSLSARGQPQHF.

V usage is TRBV7-3 and J usage is TRBJ1-6; D call uncertain. The CDR3 is 13 amino acids. V shed 4 bases and J shed 6 bases, with 7 bases lying between them. CDR1 and CDR2 (germline): SGHTA, FQGTGA. The CDR3 sequence is CASSSLTNSPLHF. CDR3 nucleotide sequence: TGTGCCAGCAGCTCGTTAACTAATTCACCCCTCCACTTT. The variable domain in full, completed from reference TRBV7-3 and TRBJ1-6, reads GAGVSQTPSNKVTEKGKYVELRCDPISGHTALYWYRQSLGQGPEFLIYFQGTGAADDSGLPNDRFFAVRPEGSVSTLKIQRTERGDSAVYLCASSSLTNSPLHFGNGTRLTVT.

The rearrangement joins TRBV19 to TRBJ1-5; TRBD1 agrees at 8 bases. J lost 7 bases, V lost 5 bases, and 7 bases had no gene match. The CDR3 consists of 14 residues. Germline V gene data show CDR1 as LNHDA and CDR2 as SQIVND (reference sequence). CDR3 sequence (DNA): TGTGCCAGTAGTTTTCAGGGGGCGAGGCAGCCCCAGCATTTT. This encodes CASSFQGARQPQHF.

V usage is TRBV15 and J usage is TRBJ1-2; perhaps TRBD1 as D (5 bases). Germline values: CDR1 LNHNV, CDR2 YYDKDF (reference sequence). V was cut by 0 bases and J by 4 bases, with 12 bases left in between. The CDR3 covers 15 residues. The CDR3 DNA reads TGTGCCACCAGCAGAGATCCCCAGGGCCTCTATGGCTACACCTTC. Residues: CATSRDPQGLYGYTF.

The chain couples TRBV6-5 to TRBJ2-6; D is unresolved. Trimming cost V 2 bases and J 2 bases, with 1 base left between them. Germline CDR1 reads MNHEY; CDR2 reads SVGAGI. This CDR3 is built from 13 residues. The CDR3 DNA reads as TGTGCCAGCAGTTACGCTGGGGCCAACGTCCTGACTTTC. Encoded protein: CASSYAGANVLTF.

This clone showed up just a few times. The gene calls are TRBV7-8 and TRBJ1-2, with D uncertain. Trimming took off 2 bases at V and 3 bases at J, with 10 bases between the two ends. CDR3 length: 14 amino acids. CDR1 and CDR2 from the germline V gene are SGHVS and FQNEAQ. CDR3 residues: CASSLQSADYGYTF. DNA of the CDR3: TGTGCCAGCAGCTTACAGTCGGCAGACTATGGCTACACCTTC.

V usage is TRBV2 and J usage is TRBJ1-1, with D maybe TRBD1 (5 bases). The length of the CDR3 is 15 residues. V lost 1 base, J lost 3 bases, and 12 bases lay in between. CDR1 is SNHLY, CDR2 FYNNEI, per germline. CDR3 amino acids: CASSEGRTGDTEAFF. Written as DNA, the CDR3 is TGTGCCAGCAGTGAAGGTCGGACGGGGGACACTGAAGCTTTCTTT.

This clone has ten or more counts. V usage is TRBV11-2 and J usage is TRBJ2-3; D gene uncertain. The V gene lost 3 bases and the J gene lost 6 bases, with 10 bases spanning the gap. CDR3 length: 13 amino acids. The germline V gene has CDR1 SGHAT and CDR2 FQNNGV. CDR3: CASSFQRGDTQYF. In nucleotides, the CDR3 is TGTGCCAGCAGCTTCCAGCGTGGGGATACGCAGTATTTT.